This T cell receptor beta chain emerged from a study of response to subunit inactivated influenza vaccine. MiXCR was run by TCRdb on the RT-PCR reads, yielding one entry per CDR3 protein. In the table there are hundreds of thousands of distinct CDR3 sequences, roughly 8.2% of which are singletons. This clonotype was seen a few times. Its target is unknown. V was cut by 6 bases and J by 2 bases, with 10 bases left in between. CDR1 is MNHEY, CDR2 SVGEGT, per germline. This CDR3 contains 13 residues. Findings of the study overall: Seasonal influenza vaccination, on each occasion, was suggested by the authors to recruit few new T cells.

V gene TRBV6-2 or TRBV6-3 combines with J gene TRBJ2-5, with TRBD1 as a possible D gene (6 bases). The source was PBMCs from blood, collected around 25 months after vaccination. The receptor's source is a man aged 45 to 75 who received an inactivated influenza vaccine. CDR3 DNA: TGTGCCAGCAGAGGACAGACACAAGAGACCCAGTACTTC. It codes for CASRGQTQETQYF.